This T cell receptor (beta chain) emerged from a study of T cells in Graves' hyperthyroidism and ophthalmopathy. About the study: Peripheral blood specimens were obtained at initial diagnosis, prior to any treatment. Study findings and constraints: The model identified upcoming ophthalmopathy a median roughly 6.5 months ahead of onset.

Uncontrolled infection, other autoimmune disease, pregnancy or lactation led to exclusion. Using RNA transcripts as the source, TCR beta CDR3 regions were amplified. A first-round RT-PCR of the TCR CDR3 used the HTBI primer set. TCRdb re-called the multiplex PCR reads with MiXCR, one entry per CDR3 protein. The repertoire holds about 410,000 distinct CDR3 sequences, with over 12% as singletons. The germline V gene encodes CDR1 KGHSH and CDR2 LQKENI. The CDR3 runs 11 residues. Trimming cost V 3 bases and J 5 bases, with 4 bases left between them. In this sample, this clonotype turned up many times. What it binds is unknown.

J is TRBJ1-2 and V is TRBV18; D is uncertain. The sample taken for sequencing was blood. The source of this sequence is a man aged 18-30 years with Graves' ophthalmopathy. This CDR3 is CASSPEYGYTF. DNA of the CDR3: TGTGCCAGCTCACCCGAGTATGGCTACACCTTC.